A selection of T cell receptor beta chains follows, all from one sample in a study of T cells after yellow fever vaccination. Using its own MiXCR run on the 5' RACE reads, TCRdb lists one record per CDR3 protein. Here the sample spans about 580,000 distinct CDR3 sequences, about 17% being singletons. The source was PBMCs, collected 5 to 6 days after the first yellow fever vaccination. These receptors came from a man aged 18 to 30 who received the YFV17D yellow fever vaccine. The CDR3 runs from the conserved cysteine through the conserved F or W. The order of the fields is clone size, V gene, D gene, CDR3 length, J gene, CDR3 protein, CDR3 DNA. D genes are given only for firm matches. Size tells how often a clone was seen (once, few, many) or the class of an expanded clone, and some rows leave it out.

>few|TRBV7-3|.|13|TRBJ2-1
CASSYPGGNEQFF
TGTGCCAGCAGCTACCCTGGCGGTAATGAGCAGTTCTTC
>.|TRBV5-5|.|17|TRBJ1-1
CASSFVQGNPMNTEAFF
TGTGCCAGCAGCTTCGTGCAGGGGAACCCCATGAACACTGAAGCTTTCTTT
>.|TRBV10-3|.|14|TRBJ2-3
CAISGQVSTDTQYF
TGTGCCATCAGTGGACAGGTTAGCACAGATACGCAGTATTTT
>.|TRBV30|.|12|TRBJ2-3
CAWSVAADTQYF
TGTGCCTGGAGTGTGGCCGCCGATACGCAGTATTTT
>few|TRBV4-1|.|16|TRBJ2-2
CASSPGGYLNTGELFF
TGCGCCAGCAGCCCTGGTGGGTACCTGAACACCGGGGAGCTGTTTTTT
>.|TRBV12-3/TRBV12-4|.|17|TRBJ1-5
CASSLGDGMYSNQPQHF
TGTGCCAGCAGTTTAGGGGACGGTATGTATAGCAATCAGCCCCAGCATTTT
>.|TRBV2|.|13|TRBJ2-3
CASSQGGQDTQYF
TGTGCCAGCAGTCAGGGGGGTCAAGATACGCAGTATTTT
>.|TRBV11-2|TRBD1|15|TRBJ2-3
CASSLGTGVADTQYF
TGTGCCAGCAGCTTAGGGACAGGGGTGGCAGATACGCAGTATTTT
>.|TRBV12-5|.|16|TRBJ1-3
CASGLVLPVSGNTIYF
TGTGCTAGTGGTTTGGTACTCCCTGTCTCTGGAAACACCATATATTTT
>.|TRBV5-1|TRBD1|15|TRBJ2-5
CASSLVQGLQETQYF
TGCGCCAGCAGCTTGGTACAGGGGCTCCAAGAGACCCAGTACTTC
>few|TRBV5-6|.|15|TRBJ1-6
CASSRDILGNSPLHF
TGTGCCAGCAGCCGGGACATCTTAGGGAATTCACCCCTCCACTTT
>few|TRBV30|TRBD1|12|TRBJ2-7
CAWKDRGYEQYF
TGTGCCTGGAAGGACAGGGGCTACGAGCAGTACTTC
>.|TRBV6-6|.|12|TRBJ2-5
CASSTVVETQYF
TGTGCCAGCAGTACAGTCGTGGAGACCCAGTACTTC
>few|TRBV12-3/TRBV12-4|TRBD1|16|TRBJ2-1
CASSSSGQGGPNEQFF
TGTGCCAGCAGTTCGTCGGGACAGGGGGGTCCAAATGAGCAGTTCTTC
>.|TRBV12-3/TRBV12-4|.|15|TRBJ2-4
CASSLEGGGKNIQYF
TGTGCCAGCAGTTTAGAGGGGGGGGGCAAAAACATTCAGTACTTC